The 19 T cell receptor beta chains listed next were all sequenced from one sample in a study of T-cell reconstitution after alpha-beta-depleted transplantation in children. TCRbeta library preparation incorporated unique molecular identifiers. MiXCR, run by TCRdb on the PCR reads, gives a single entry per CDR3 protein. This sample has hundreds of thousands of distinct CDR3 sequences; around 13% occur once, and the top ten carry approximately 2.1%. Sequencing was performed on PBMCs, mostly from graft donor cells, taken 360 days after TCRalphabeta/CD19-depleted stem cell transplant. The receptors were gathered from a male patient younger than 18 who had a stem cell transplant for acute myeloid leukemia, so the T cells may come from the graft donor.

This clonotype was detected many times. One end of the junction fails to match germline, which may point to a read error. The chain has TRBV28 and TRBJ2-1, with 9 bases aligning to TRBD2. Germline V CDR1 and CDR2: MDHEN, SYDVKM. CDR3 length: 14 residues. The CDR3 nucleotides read TGCGCCAGCAGTTTAGCGGGAGTGGGGAATGAGCAGTTCTTC. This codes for CASSLAGVGNEQFF.

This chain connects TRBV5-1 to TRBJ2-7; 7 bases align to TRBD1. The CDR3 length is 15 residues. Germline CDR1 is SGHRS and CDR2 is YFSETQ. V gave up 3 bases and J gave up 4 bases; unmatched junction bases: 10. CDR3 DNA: TGCGCCAGCAGCTCAAGACAGGGCCGGTGGTACGAGCAGTACTTC. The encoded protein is CASSSRQGRWYEQYF.

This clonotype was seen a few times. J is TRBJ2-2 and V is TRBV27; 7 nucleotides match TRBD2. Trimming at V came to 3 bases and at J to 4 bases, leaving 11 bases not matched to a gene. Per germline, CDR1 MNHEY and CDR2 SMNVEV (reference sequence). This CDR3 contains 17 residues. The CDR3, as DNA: TGTGCCAGCAGTTTCGGGAGGAGGCAGGGAGGCACCGGGGAGCTGTTTTTT. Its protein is CASSFGRRQGGTGELFF.

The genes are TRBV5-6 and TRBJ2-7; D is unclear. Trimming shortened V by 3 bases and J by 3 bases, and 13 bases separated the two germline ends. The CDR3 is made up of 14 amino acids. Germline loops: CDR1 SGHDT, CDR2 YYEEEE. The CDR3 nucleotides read TGTGCCAGCAGCTCTCCAAGTGAGGTCTACGAGCAGTACTTC. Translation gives CASSSPSEVYEQYF.

The CDR3, as DNA: TGCGCCAGCAGCTTGACCCAGCGGGAGAGTTTTCTCTACGAGCAGTACTTC. As protein: CASSLTQRESFLYEQYF. The chain joins TRBV5-1 to TRBJ2-7, with 8 bases identical to TRBD2. The junction had 12 bases not matched to a gene; V was cut back by 1 base and J by 3 bases. CDR1 SGHRS and CDR2 YFSETQ come from the germline V gene. This CDR3 has 17 amino acids.

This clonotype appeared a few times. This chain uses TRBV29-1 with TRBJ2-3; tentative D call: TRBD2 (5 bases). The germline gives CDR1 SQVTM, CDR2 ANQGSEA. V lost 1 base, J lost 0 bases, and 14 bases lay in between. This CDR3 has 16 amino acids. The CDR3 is CSVEGAPPGSTDTQYF. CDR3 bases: TGCAGCGTTGAAGGGGCCCCCCCGGGAAGCACAGATACGCAGTATTTT.

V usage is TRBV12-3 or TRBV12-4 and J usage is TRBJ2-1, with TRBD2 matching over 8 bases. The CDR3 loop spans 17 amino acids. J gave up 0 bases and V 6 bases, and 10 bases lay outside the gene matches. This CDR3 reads CASSLTGLVGSYNEQFF. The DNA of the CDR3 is TGTGCCAGCAGCCTAACGGGACTAGTGGGCTCCTACAATGAGCAGTTCTTC.

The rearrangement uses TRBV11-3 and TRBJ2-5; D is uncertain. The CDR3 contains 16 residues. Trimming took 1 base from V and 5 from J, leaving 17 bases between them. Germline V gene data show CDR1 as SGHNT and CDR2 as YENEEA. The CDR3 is CASSLGGRPPGETQYF. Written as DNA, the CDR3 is TGTGCCAGCAGCTTAGGCGGCCGGCCCCCTGGGGAGACCCAGTACTTC.

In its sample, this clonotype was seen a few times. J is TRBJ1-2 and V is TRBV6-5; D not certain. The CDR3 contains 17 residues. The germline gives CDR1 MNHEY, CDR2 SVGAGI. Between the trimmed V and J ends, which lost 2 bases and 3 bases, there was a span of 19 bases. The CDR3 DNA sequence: TGTGCCAGCAGTTACCGACCGGCAAAGGCCCCATACTATGGCTACACCTTC. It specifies CASSYRPAKAPYYGYTF.

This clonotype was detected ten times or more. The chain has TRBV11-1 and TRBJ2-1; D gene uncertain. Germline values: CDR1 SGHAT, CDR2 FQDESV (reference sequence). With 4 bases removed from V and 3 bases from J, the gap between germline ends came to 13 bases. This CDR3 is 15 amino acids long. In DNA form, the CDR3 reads TGTGCCAGCAGCTCCGACGGCACCTACTACAATGAGCAGTTCTTC. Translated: CASSSDGTYYNEQFF.

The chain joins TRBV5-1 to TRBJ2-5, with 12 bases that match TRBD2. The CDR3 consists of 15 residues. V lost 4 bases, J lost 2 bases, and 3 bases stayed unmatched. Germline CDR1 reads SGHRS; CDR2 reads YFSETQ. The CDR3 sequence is CASSGGTSGQETQYF. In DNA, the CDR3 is TGCGCCAGCAGCGGGGGGACTAGCGGGCAAGAGACCCAGTACTTC.

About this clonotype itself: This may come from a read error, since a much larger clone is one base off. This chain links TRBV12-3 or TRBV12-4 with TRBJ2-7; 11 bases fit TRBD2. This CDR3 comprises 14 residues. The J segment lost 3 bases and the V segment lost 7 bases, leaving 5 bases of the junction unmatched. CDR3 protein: CASTPGLAVYEQYF. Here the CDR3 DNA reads TGTGCCAGCACCCCGGGACTAGCGGTCTACGAGCAGTACTTC.

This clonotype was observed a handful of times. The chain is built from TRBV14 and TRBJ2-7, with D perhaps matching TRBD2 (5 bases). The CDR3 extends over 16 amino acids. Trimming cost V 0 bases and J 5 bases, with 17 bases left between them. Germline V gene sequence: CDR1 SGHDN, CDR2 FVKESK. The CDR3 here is CASSQDLLRGRNEQYF. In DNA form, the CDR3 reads TGTGCCAGCAGCCAAGATCTGCTCAGAGGGAGAAACGAGCAGTACTTC.

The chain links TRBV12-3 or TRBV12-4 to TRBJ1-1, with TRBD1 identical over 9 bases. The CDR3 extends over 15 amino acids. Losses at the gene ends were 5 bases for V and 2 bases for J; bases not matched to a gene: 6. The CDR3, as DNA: TGTGCCAGCAGTATTGGGACAGGGATTAACACTGAAGCTTTCTTT. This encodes CASSIGTGINTEAFF.

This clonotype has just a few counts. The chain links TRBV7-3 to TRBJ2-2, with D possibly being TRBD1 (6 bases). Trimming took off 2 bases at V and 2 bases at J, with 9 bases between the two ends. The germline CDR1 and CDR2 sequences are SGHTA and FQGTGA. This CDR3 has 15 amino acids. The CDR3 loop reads CASSLEGQNTGELFF. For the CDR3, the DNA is TGTGCCAGCAGCTTAGAGGGACAAAACACCGGGGAGCTGTTTTTT.

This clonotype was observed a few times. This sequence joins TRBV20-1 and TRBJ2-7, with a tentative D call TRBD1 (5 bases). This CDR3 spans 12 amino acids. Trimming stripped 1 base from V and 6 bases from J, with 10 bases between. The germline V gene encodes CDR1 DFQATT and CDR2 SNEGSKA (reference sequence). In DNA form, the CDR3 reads TGCAGTGCTAGAGCGTCAGGGTTCGAGCAGTACTTC. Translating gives CSARASGFEQYF.

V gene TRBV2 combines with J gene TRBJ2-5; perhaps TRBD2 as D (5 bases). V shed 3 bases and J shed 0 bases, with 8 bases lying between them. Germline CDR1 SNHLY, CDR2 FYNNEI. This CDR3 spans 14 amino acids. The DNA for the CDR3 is TGTGCCAGCAGTGAGGAGGAGAACCAAGAGACCCAGTACTTC. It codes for CASSEEENQETQYF.

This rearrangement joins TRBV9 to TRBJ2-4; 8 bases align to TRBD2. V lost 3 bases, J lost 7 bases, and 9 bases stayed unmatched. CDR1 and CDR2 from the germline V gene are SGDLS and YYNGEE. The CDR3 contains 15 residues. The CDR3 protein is CASSDSGISTNIQYF. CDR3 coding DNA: TGTGCCAGCAGCGATAGCGGGATTTCCACCAACATTCAGTACTTC.

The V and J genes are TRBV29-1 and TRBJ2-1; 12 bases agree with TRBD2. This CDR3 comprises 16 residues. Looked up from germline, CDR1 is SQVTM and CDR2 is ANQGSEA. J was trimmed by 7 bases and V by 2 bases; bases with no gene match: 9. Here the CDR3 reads CSVENALAGGWNEQFF. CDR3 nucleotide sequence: TGCAGCGTTGAAAACGCCCTAGCGGGAGGGTGGAATGAGCAGTTCTTC.